The 7 T cell receptor beta chains reported below all come from one sample, sequenced in a study of CD8 T cells in ankylosing spondylitis. One entry per CDR3 protein, called by TCRdb with MiXCR from the 5' RACE reads. The table shows 340,000 or so distinct CDR3 sequences, with about 15% occurring only once. The sequencing sample was made of blood, either unsorted or a sorted T cell fraction (not recorded which). These receptor sequences come from a male donor with ankylosing spondylitis or in good health (not recorded which).

This clonotype has more than one count but fewer than ten. The chain couples TRBV6-1 to TRBJ2-2, with TRBD2 matching over 11 bases. The CDR3 contains 16 residues. Trimming cost V 7 bases and J 6 bases; bases outside gene matches: 10. Germline CDR1 reads MNHNS; CDR2 reads SASEGT. The DNA for the CDR3 is TGTGCCAGCACCGTTCAGACTAGCGGGGTAGCCGGGGAGCTGTTTTTT. Translating it yields CASTVQTSGVAGELFF.

The chain combines TRBV6-1 with TRBJ2-2, with D perhaps TRBD1 or TRBD2 (6 bases each). CDR1 is MNHNS and CDR2 is SASEGT in the germline V gene. The CDR3 is 15 residues long. The V gene lost 10 bases and the J gene lost 1 base, with 16 bases spanning the gap. In nucleotides, the CDR3 is TGTGCCATCGAAAGACTAGGGGGGAACACCGGGGAGCTGTTTTTT. Translated, it gives CAIERLGGNTGELFF.

This clonotype turned up a few times. The chain joins TRBV5-1 to TRBJ1-1, with a possible D match to TRBD1 (6 bases). The ends were cut back, 0 bases at V and 1 base at J, with 13 bases in the middle. In germline, CDR1 is SGHRS, CDR2 YFSETQ. This CDR3 spans 16 amino acids. The CDR3 DNA is TGCGCCAGCAGCTTGGGAGGCACACAGGGGAACACTGAAGCTTTCTTT. Translated, it gives CASSLGGTQGNTEAFF. The full variable domain, with the rest looked up from reference TRBV5-1 and TRBJ1-1, is KAGVTQTPRYLIKTRGQQVTLSCSPISGHRSVSWYQQTPGQGLQFLFEYFSETQRNKGNFPGRFSGRQFSNSRSEMNVSTLELGDSALYLCASSLGGTQGNTEAFFGQGTRLTVV.

There are many counts of this clonotype. The CDR3 DNA follows: TGTGCCAGCAGTTACAGGGGCGGTGCCACTGAAGCTTTCTTT. Protein product: CASSYRGGATEAFF. The chain links TRBV12-3 or TRBV12-4 to TRBJ1-1; TRBD1 matches 7 bases. This CDR3 is 14 amino acids long. With V trimmed by 4 bases and J by 4 bases, 6 bases remained unmatched.

CDR3 bases: TGTGCCAGCACCTGGAGGGACCGGGCCCCCTACGAGCAGTACTTC. It specifies CASTWRDRAPYEQYF. This chain connects TRBV12-3 or TRBV12-4 to TRBJ2-7; TRBD2 might be the D (6 bases). This CDR3 comprises 15 residues. Trimming removed 7 bases from V and 2 bases from J, with 18 bases in between.

The chain employs TRBV18 and TRBJ2-5; TRBD2 aligns across 9 bases. Germline V lookup: CDR1 KGHSH, CDR2 LQKENI. V was pared by 4 bases and J by 5 bases, with 8 bases of the junction left unmatched. The CDR3 has 15 amino acids. This chain's CDR3 is CASSLPGLAGETQYF. Written as DNA, the CDR3 is TGTGCCAGCTCACTACCGGGACTAGCCGGGGAGACCCAGTACTTC.

Ten or more counts support this clonotype. This rearrangement joins TRBV3-1 to TRBJ2-4; D unclear. V was cut by 1 base and J by 0 bases, with 13 bases left in between. In germline, CDR1 is LGHDT, CDR2 YNNKEL (reference sequence). The CDR3 consists of 17 residues. In DNA, the CDR3 is TGTGCCAGCAGCCAAGTGTTTGCGGTAGAAGCCAAAAACATTCAGTACTTC. Translated, it gives CASSQVFAVEAKNIQYF.